The rows below give T cell receptor beta chains drawn from one sample of a study of blood T cells in healthy people across ages. One entry per CDR3 protein results from TCRdb running MiXCR on the 5' RACE reads. This sample has over 1,300,000 distinct CDR3 sequences, with approximately 63% found just once. The material sequenced was blood. These receptors all come from a man in his late teens or twenties in good health. Each CDR3 is given with its conserved first and last residue. D genes are given only for firm matches. Expanded clones are given a class, and other clones once, few, many or no size at all.

cdr3_nt	cdr3_aa	j_call	d_call	clone_size	v_call
TGTGCCAGCAGCTTACGGCTGGGGACAGGGCGCCAAGAGACCCAGTACTTC	CASSLRLGTGRQETQYF	TRBJ2-5	TRBD1	.	TRBV11-2
TGTGCCAGTTGGAGCGGGAGTATGTACAATGAGCAGTACTTC	CASWSGSMYNEQYF	TRBJ2-7	TRBD2	.	TRBV27
TGTGCCAGCAGCGTAGAGGACACCGGGACCCAGTACTTC	CASSVEDTGTQYF	TRBJ2-5	.	few	TRBV9
TGTGCCTGGAGTGGAGGACAGCCCTACGAGCAGTACTTC	CAWSGGQPYEQYF	TRBJ2-7	.	.	TRBV30
TGTGCCAGCAGCTTTACAGGGGCCAATCTCCAGCGTAACTATGGCTACACCTTC	CASSFTGANLQRNYGYTF	TRBJ1-2	TRBD1	once	TRBV7-9
TGTGCCTGGAGTTTATTTCGGCTTGCCAGTGAGCAGTTCTTC	CAWSLFRLASEQFF	TRBJ2-1	.	.	TRBV30
TGTGCCAGCAGGGACGCAGGGGCGATAGCTTTCTTT	CASRDAGAIAFF	TRBJ1-1	.	once	TRBV28
TGCAGCGTTCTTCCGGGACAGGGGAACATTCAGTACTTC	CSVLPGQGNIQYF	TRBJ2-4	TRBD1	once	TRBV29-1
TGCGCCAGCAGCTTGCAAGAGGGGGCTCGGTATGGCTACACCTTC	CASSLQEGARYGYTF	TRBJ1-2	TRBD1	.	TRBV5-1
TGTGCCAGCAGTTTATCGAAGCCGGTCCTACTGCATTCACCCCTCCACTTT	CASSLSKPVLLHSPLHF	TRBJ1-6	.	.	TRBV27
TGTGCCGGAAACAGGGAGAGAAATTCACCCCTCCACTTT	CAGNRERNSPLHF	TRBJ1-6	.	.	TRBV6-6
TGTGCCAGCAGCTCTATCTTCGGGACACCGCTTAACACCGGGGAACTGTTTTTT	CASSSIFGTPLNTGELFF	TRBJ2-2	.	.	TRBV7-2
TGCAGTGCCCTTACTAGCGGGGGCGGCGGTGAGCAGTTCTTC	CSALTSGGGGEQFF	TRBJ2-1	TRBD2	.	TRBV20-1
TGTGCCAGCACTCGACAGTGGATGAACACTGAAGCTTTCTTT	CASTRQWMNTEAFF	TRBJ1-1	.	few	TRBV6-1
TGCAGTGCTAGTGAAGGAGCCTACGAGCAGTACTTC	CSASEGAYEQYF	TRBJ2-7	.	few	TRBV20-1
TGCAGCGCCCTCAGGGGGGATTCCTACGAGCAGTACTTC	CSALRGDSYEQYF	TRBJ2-7	.	.	TRBV29-1
TGTGCCAGCAGCTCCCTGGGACGTATCTCCTACGAGCAGTACTTC	CASSSLGRISYEQYF	TRBJ2-7	.	.	TRBV28
TGCGCCAGCAGAATGTATAGGGGACAGGGTACGGATACGCAGTATTTT	CASRMYRGQGTDTQYF	TRBJ2-3	TRBD1	.	TRBV10-2
TGTGCCAGCAGCCAATCTCGGGGAAAGGGAAACGAGCAGTACTTC	CASSQSRGKGNEQYF	TRBJ2-7	.	.	TRBV16
TGTGCCAGCAGTGCCCAGGGTCACGAGCAGTACTTC	CASSAQGHEQYF	TRBJ2-7	.	few	TRBV28
TGCAGCGTTGGTCCCAGGGCAGATACGCAGTATTTT	CSVGPRADTQYF	TRBJ2-3	.	.	TRBV29-1
TGCGCCAGCAGCCTCCTGGGGTTGGAGCGGTACAATGAGCAGTTCTTC	CASSLLGLERYNEQFF	TRBJ2-1	.	.	TRBV4-1
TGTGCCAGCAGCCAAGATCCCTATAAGGGCCCAGATGGCTACACCTTC	CASSQDPYKGPDGYTF	TRBJ1-2	.	.	TRBV14
TGTGCCAGCAGTCACATTTATGGGGGAGGTAATGAGCAGTTCTTC	CASSHIYGGGNEQFF	TRBJ2-1	.	few	TRBV12-3/TRBV12-4
TGTGCCAGCGGCCAAGAACCGAAGGAGGGGACCCAGTACTTC	CASGQEPKEGTQYF	TRBJ2-5	.	.	TRBV3-1
TGTGCCACCAGCAGAGGGGACAGGGGGCGCGTAGATACGCAGTATTTT	CATSRGDRGRVDTQYF	TRBJ2-3	TRBD1	.	TRBV15
TGTGCTAGTGGTTACACTAGCGGGAGGGCTGGCGAGCAGTACTTC	CASGYTSGRAGEQYF	TRBJ2-7	TRBD2	few	TRBV12-5
TGTGCCAGCAGAAGGGGGGTTCCCTACGAGCAGTACTTC	CASRRGVPYEQYF	TRBJ2-7	.	few	TRBV7-2
TGTGCCAGCAGCTTAGGGACTAGCTATCCAGATACGCAGTATTTT	CASSLGTSYPDTQYF	TRBJ2-3	TRBD2	.	TRBV7-9
TGCAGTGCAGGGCGGGGTCGGGCAGAGACCCAGTACTTC	CSAGRGRAETQYF	TRBJ2-5	.	.	TRBV20-1
TGCAGCGCGAAACAGGGAGGGGACACTGAAGCTTTCTTT	CSAKQGGDTEAFF	TRBJ1-1	.	.	TRBV29-1
TGTGCCAGCAGTACCGGGACTAGCGGTCGCACAGATACGCAGTATTTT	CASSTGTSGRTDTQYF	TRBJ2-3	TRBD2	.	TRBV12-3/TRBV12-4
TGTGCCAGCAGCCCTCGACAGGGGATCGTCTCCTACGAGCAGTACTTC	CASSPRQGIVSYEQYF	TRBJ2-7	TRBD1	.	TRBV7-9
TGTGCCAGCAGCTCCGGACTTCAGGGGAGCAATCAGCCCCAGCATTTT	CASSSGLQGSNQPQHF	TRBJ1-5	.	.	TRBV7-9
TGTGCCAGCAGCGGAACTGGCGCGGGCACAGATACGCAGTATTTT	CASSGTGAGTDTQYF	TRBJ2-3	.	.	TRBV4-2
TGCGCCAGCAGGCCGGGGGGGGCCGGATACAATGAGCAGTTCTTC	CASRPGGAGYNEQFF	TRBJ2-1	TRBD2	.	TRBV4-3
TGCGCCAGCAGCCAACTCGACAGGGTCGGAGAAAAACTGTTTTTT	CASSQLDRVGEKLFF	TRBJ1-4	TRBD1	few	TRBV4-3
TGTGCCAGCAGTTACGACAGCGGGGAAGGCCTACGGGGAGATACGCAGTATTTT	CASSYDSGEGLRGDTQYF	TRBJ2-3	TRBD2	.	TRBV6-2/TRBV6-3
TGCAGCGTTGTGGGGCTCAAGAACTACAATGAGCAGTTCTTC	CSVVGLKNYNEQFF	TRBJ2-1	.	few	TRBV29-1
TGTGCCAGCAGCCCGGGACTAGCGGAGGACAGTGAGCAGTTCTTC	CASSPGLAEDSEQFF	TRBJ2-1	TRBD2	.	TRBV7-7
TGCGCCAGCACCCCATCGGGCCAGGTTTACGAGCAGTACTTC	CASTPSGQVYEQYF	TRBJ2-7	.	.	TRBV5-1
TGTGCCAGCAGCCCACTAGCGGGGATAGACAATGAGCAGTACTTC	CASSPLAGIDNEQYF	TRBJ2-7	TRBD2	.	TRBV12-3/TRBV12-4
TGTGCCAGCAGTTTACTCGTTTGGGGACAGGGCAATCAGCCCCAGCATTTT	CASSLLVWGQGNQPQHF	TRBJ1-5	TRBD1	.	TRBV12-3/TRBV12-4
TGCGCCAGCAGCCTCCATGGGGGGACAGGGGGTAACTATGGCTACACCTTC	CASSLHGGTGGNYGYTF	TRBJ1-2	TRBD1	.	TRBV4-1
TGTGCCAGCGAGAACAATGAGCAGTTCTTC	CASENNEQFF	TRBJ2-1	.	few	TRBV2
TGCAGTGCTAGGTGGAGGGAGGACTATGGCTACACCTTC	CSARWREDYGYTF	TRBJ1-2	.	.	TRBV20-1
TGTGCCAGCAAGGGTAGCGGGACAAGACTCAACACAGATACGCAGTATTTT	CASKGSGTRLNTDTQYF	TRBJ2-3	TRBD2	few	TRBV7-2
TGCAGTGCCACAGGGGGCGGCAACTATGGCTACACCTTC	CSATGGGNYGYTF	TRBJ1-2	TRBD1	.	TRBV20-1
TGTGCCAGCAGCTTTTTAACCGCTCCGCAGTATTTT	CASSFLTAPQYF	TRBJ2-3	.	.	TRBV7-2
TGTGCCAGCAGCCTACTCAGAACTTACACTAGCACAGATACGCAGTATTTT	CASSLLRTYTSTDTQYF	TRBJ2-3	.	few	TRBV28
TGCAGTGCTAGGGCCTGGACATACAATGAGCAGTTCTTC	CSARAWTYNEQFF	TRBJ2-1	.	once	TRBV20-1
TGTGCCAGCAGTCCCCGGTCGGGTGGCTACACCTTC	CASSPRSGGYTF	TRBJ1-2	.	few	TRBV27
TGTGCCAGCGGACCGGGACCACTTGGGAAGCAGTTCTTC	CASGPGPLGKQFF	TRBJ2-1	.	.	TRBV2
TGTGCCAGCAGCTTAGGCTCCCTAGTCACGGGGGAGACCCAGTACTTC	CASSLGSLVTGETQYF	TRBJ2-5	.	.	TRBV7-2
TGCAGCGTTTTTGGTTCAGGAAACACCGGGGAGCTGTTTTTT	CSVFGSGNTGELFF	TRBJ2-2	.	few	TRBV29-1
TGCAGTGCCCCACCAGCGGGAGGAAGCTCCTACAATGAGCAGTTCTTC	CSAPPAGGSSYNEQFF	TRBJ2-1	TRBD2	.	TRBV20-1
TGTGCCAGCAGTTCAGAGGGGACGGGCAATGAGCAGTTCTTC	CASSSEGTGNEQFF	TRBJ2-1	.	.	TRBV7-9
TGCGCCAGCAGCGCGACTAGTTCCGAGCAGTACTTC	CASSATSSEQYF	TRBJ2-7	.	few	TRBV4-1
TGTGCCAGCAGTCCGGACTCCTCCACCGGGGAGCTGTTTTTT	CASSPDSSTGELFF	TRBJ2-2	.	once	TRBV5-8
TGTGCCAGCACCCTAGGGGTGGGTTTTCCCCTCCACTTT	CASTLGVGFPLHF	TRBJ1-6	.	few	TRBV27